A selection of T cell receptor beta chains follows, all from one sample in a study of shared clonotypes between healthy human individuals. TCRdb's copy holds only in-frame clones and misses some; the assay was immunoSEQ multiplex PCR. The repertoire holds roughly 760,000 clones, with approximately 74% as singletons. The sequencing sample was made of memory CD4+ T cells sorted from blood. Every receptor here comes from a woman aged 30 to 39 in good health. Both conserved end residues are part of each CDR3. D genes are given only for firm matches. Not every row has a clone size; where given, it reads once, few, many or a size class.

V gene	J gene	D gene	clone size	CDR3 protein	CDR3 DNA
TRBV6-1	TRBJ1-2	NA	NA	CASSALGEGSYGYTF	TGTGCCAGCAGTGCGCTAGGTGAGGGGAGCTATGGCTACACCTTC
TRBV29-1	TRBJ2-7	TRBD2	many	CSAGVGRLAGVEQYF	TGCAGCGCCGGTGTGGGGCGGCTAGCGGGAGTCGAGCAGTACTTC
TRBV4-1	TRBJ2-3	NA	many	CASSQVDMGFTDTQYF	TGCGCCAGCAGCCAAGTAGACATGGGATTCACAGATACGCAGTATTTT
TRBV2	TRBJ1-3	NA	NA	CASSGAGSGNTIYF	TGTGCCAGTTCGGGCGCGGGGTCTGGAAACACCATATATTTT
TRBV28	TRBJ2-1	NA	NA	CASSFTRNNEQFF	TGTGCCAGCAGTTTCACAAGAAACAATGAGCAGTTCTTC
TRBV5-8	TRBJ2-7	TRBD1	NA	CASSLVTQGAGEQYF	TGTGCCAGCAGCTTGGTGACACAGGGGGCGGGTGAGCAGTACTTC
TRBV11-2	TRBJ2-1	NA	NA	CASRLGSYNEQFF	TGTGCCAGCAGGTTAGGTAGCTACAATGAGCAGTTCTTC
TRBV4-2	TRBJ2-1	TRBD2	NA	CASSQEASGESYNEQFF	TGTGCCAGCAGCCAAGAAGCTAGCGGGGAGTCCTACAATGAGCAGTTCTTC
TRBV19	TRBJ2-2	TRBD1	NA	CASRHTGVASGELFF	TGTGCCAGTAGACACACAGGGGTAGCGTCCGGGGAGCTGTTTTTT
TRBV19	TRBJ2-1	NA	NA	CASSIGGEDYNEQFF	TGTGCCAGTAGTATCGGGGGAGAGGATTACAATGAGCAGTTCTTC
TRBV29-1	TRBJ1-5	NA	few	CSVRDTDQPQHF	TGCAGCGTCCGGGATACCGATCAGCCCCAGCATTTT
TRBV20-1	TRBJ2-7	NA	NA	CSVRQPYEQYF	TGCAGTGTAAGACAACCCTACGAGCAGTACTTC
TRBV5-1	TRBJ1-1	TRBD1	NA	CASSIGTGTEAFF	TGCGCCAGCAGTATCGGGACAGGGACTGAAGCTTTCTTT
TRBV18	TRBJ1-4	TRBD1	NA	CASSSVQGAREKLFF	TGTGCCAGCTCATCGGTACAGGGGGCGCGCGAAAAACTGTTTTTT
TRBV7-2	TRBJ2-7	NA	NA	CASSLSRGEQYF	TGTGCCAGCAGCTTGTCCCGTGGAGAGCAGTACTTC
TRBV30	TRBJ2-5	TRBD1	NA	CAWSVGQVETQYF	TGTGCCTGGAGTGTAGGACAGGTGGAGACCCAGTACTTC
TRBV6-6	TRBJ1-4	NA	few	CASSYTGKLFF	TGTGCCAGCAGCTATACAGGAAAACTGTTTTTT
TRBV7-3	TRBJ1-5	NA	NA	CASSPEGEWRQPQHF	TGTGCCAGCAGCCCCGAGGGGGAATGGAGGCAGCCCCAGCATTTT
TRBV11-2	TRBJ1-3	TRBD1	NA	CASSTTTGLGNTIYF	TGTGCCAGCAGCACCACGACAGGGCTCGGAAACACCATATATTTT